This TCR beta chain was found in a study of cytomegalovirus exposure and HLA in healthy donors. Study-level points and caveats: In an earlier analysis, most TCR beta V segments were productive about 90% or about 30% of the time. Among the most significant clusters, several appeared linked to common viral pathogens in a later analysis. Accurate prediction of most subjects' HLA-A and HLA-B alleles from TCR beta sequences was reported. Researchers reported in a later analysis that a missense DCLRE1C variant was tied to TCR beta V- and J-gene trimming.

V dropped 0 bases and J dropped 4 bases, with 14 bases sitting between them. There are 16 residues in the CDR3. From germline, CDR1 is SGHRS and CDR2 YFSETQ. Primers for the PCR totalled 60 Vbeta and 13 Jbeta. The table came from immunoSEQ multiplex PCR; TCRdb's copy has only in-frame clones and leaves some out. The sample includes approximately 92,000 clones, roughly 70% seen only once; the top ten take roughly 2.6%. Concerning this clone itself: Antigen unknown.

The gene calls are TRBV5-1 and TRBJ2-1; D not resolved. This TCR was recovered from a man aged 45-65 years in good health and CMV-seronegative. Sequencing was done on a sample of PBMCs. For the CDR3, the DNA is TGCGCCAGCAGCTTGGGCGGTTCTGGGTGGTACAATGAGCAGTTCTTC. Protein: CASSLGGSGWYNEQFF.